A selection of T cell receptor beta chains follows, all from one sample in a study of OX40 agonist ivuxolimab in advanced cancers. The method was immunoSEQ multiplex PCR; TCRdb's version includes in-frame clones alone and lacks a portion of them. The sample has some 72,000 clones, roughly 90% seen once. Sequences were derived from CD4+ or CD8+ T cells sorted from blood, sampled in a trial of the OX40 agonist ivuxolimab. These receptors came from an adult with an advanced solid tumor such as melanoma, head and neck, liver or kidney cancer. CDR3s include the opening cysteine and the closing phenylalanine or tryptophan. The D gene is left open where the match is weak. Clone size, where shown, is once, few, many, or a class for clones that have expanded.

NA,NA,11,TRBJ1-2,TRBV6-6,TGTGCCAGCAGTCACCAGGATGGCTACACCTTC,CASSHQDGYTF
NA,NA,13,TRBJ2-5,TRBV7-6,TGTGCCAGCAGCTTCCTCAATTCTGCGCCACAGTACTTC,CASSFLNSAPQYF
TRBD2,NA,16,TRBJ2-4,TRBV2,TGTGCCAGCAGTGGTAGCGGGGGCCCTGTAGAAAACATTCAGTACTTC,CASSGSGGPVENIQYF
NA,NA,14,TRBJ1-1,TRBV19,TGTGCCAGTAGTAGACAGGAGGTGAACACTGAAGCTTTCTTT,CASSRQEVNTEAFF
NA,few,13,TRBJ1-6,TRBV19,TGTGCCAGTAACCCGGTCTTAGGTTCACCCCTCCACTTT,CASNPVLGSPLHF
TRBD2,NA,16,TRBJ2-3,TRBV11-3,TGTGCCAGCAGCTTAGGGCGGGGGATGTTAGCAGATACGCAGTATTTT,CASSLGRGMLADTQYF
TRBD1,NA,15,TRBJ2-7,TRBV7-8,TGTGCCAGCAGCTTAATGGGGACAGGGGCCTACGAGCAGTACTTC,CASSLMGTGAYEQYF
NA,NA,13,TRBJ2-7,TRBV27,TGTGCCAGCAGTTTATCTGGTATGGTCGAGCAGTACTTC,CASSLSGMVEQYF
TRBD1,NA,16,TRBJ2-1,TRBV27,TGTGCCAGCAGTTTAATGCCGGGACAGGCCTACAATGAGCAGTTCTTC,CASSLMPGQAYNEQFF
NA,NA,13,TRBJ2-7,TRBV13,TGTGCCAGCAGCTTAGGCCGCTCGCCCGAGCAGTACTTC,CASSLGRSPEQYF
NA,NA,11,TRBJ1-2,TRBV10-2,TGCGCCAGCACCACCAGTTATGGCTACACCTTC,CASTTSYGYTF
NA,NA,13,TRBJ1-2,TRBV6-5,TGTGCCAGCAGTTTTGGGGGGGACTATGGCTACACCTTC,CASSFGGDYGYTF
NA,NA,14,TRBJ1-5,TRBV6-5,TGTGCCAGCAGTTATAAAGGTTACAATCAGCCCCAGCATTTT,CASSYKGYNQPQHF
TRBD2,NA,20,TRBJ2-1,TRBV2,TGTGCCAGCGGTTCGGGCAGGGCTAGCGGGGGGGTATCATCCTACAATGAGCAGTTCTTC,CASGSGRASGGVSSYNEQFF
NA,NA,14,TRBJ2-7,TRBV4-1,TGCGCCAGCAGCCAACACAGGGTCACCTACGAGCAGTACTTC,CASSQHRVTYEQYF
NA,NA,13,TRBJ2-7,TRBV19,TGTGCCAGTAGTATGAAAGGCAGCTACGAGCAGTACTTC,CASSMKGSYEQYF
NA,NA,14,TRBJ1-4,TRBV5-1,TGCGCCAGCAGCTCGGACAGAGCAGATGAAAAACTGTTTTTT,CASSSDRADEKLFF
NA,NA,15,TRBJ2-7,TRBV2,TGTGCCAGCAGTGAAGCTGGAGGACGAACCTACGAGCAGTACTTC,CASSEAGGRTYEQYF
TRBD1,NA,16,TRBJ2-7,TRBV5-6,TGTGCCAGCAGCGAAACCACCGGGACAGGGACCCACGAGCAGTACTTC,CASSETTGTGTHEQYF
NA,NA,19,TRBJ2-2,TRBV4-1,TGCGCCAGCAGCCAAGAAAACCTAAACACTCTTACGAACACCGGGGAGCTGTTTTTT,CASSQENLNTLTNTGELFF
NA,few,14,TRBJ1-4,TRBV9,TGTGCCAGCAGCCTAAAGGGGTTGGATGAAAAACTGTTTTTT,CASSLKGLDEKLFF
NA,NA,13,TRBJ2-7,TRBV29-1,TGCAGCGTTAGGGGTGGGGCGCTCTACGAGCAGTACTTC,CSVRGGALYEQYF
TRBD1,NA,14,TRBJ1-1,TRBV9,TGTGCCAGCAGCCCACAGGGGGGATTCACTGAAGCTTTCTTT,CASSPQGGFTEAFF
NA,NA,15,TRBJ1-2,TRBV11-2,TGTGCCAGCAGCTTAGGGTCGGCATTACCCTATGGCTACACCTTC,CASSLGSALPYGYTF
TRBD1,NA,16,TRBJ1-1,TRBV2,TGTGCCAGCAGCCCCCCCCTGACAGGGGTGAACACTGAAGCTTTCTTT,CASSPPLTGVNTEAFF
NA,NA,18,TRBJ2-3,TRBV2,TGTGCCAGCAGTGAAGCGCAGCGCATTCCTAGGGGCTGGGATACGCAGTATTTT,CASSEAQRIPRGWDTQYF
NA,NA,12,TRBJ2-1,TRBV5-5,TGTGCCAGCAGCTTGGCCTTCGGGGAGCAGTTCTTC,CASSLAFGEQFF
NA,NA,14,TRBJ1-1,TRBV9,TGTGCCAGCAGCGTACCTACAGGGAAATTTGAAGCTTTCTTT,CASSVPTGKFEAFF
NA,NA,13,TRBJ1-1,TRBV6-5,TGTGCCAGCAGCCACGGGGGGGCCACTGAAGCTTTCTTT,CASSHGGATEAFF
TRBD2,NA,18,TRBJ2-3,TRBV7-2,TGTGCCAGCAGCTTAGAGGCTATTGCGGGGGAGCTCACAGATACGCAGTATTTT,CASSLEAIAGELTDTQYF
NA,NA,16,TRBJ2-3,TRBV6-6,TGTGCCAGCAGTTACTCGAGTCTAGCGAGCACAGATACGCAGTATTTT,CASSYSSLASTDTQYF
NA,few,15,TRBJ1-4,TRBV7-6,TGTGCCAGCAGCTTAGAGCAGGCTTTTAATGAAAAACTGTTTTTT,CASSLEQAFNEKLFF
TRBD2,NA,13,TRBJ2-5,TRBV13,TGTGCCAGCAGCTTGGGGAGCGGGGGGACCCAGTACTTC,CASSLGSGGTQYF